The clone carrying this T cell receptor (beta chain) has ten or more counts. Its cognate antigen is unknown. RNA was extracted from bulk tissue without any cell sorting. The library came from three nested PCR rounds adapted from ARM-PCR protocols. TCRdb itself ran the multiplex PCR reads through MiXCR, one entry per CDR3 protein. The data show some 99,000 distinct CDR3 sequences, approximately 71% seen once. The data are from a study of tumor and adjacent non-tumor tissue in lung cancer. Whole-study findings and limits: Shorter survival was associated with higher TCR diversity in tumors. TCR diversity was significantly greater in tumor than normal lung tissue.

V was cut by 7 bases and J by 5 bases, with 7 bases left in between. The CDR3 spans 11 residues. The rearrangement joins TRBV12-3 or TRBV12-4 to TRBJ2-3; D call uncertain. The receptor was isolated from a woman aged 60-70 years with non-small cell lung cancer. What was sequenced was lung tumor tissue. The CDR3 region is CASNTEDTQYF. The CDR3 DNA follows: TGTGCCAGCAACACGGAAGATACGCAGTATTTT.